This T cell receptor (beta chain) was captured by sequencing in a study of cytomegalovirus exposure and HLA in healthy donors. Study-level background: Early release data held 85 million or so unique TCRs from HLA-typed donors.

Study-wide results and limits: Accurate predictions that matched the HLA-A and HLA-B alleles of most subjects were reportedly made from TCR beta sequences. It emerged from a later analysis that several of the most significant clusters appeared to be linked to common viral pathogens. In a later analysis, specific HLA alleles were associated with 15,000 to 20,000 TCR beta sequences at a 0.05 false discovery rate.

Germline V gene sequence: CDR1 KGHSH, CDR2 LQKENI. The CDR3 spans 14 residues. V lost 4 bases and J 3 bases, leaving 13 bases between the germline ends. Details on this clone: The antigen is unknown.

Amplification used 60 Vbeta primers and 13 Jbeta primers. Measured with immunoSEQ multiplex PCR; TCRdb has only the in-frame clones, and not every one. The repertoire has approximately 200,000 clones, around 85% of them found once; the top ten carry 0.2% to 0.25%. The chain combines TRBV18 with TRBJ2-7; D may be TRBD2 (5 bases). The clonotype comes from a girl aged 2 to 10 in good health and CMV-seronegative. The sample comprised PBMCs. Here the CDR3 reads CASSLEGGGYEQYF. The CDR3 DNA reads TGTGCCAGCTCACTGGAAGGAGGCGGCTACGAGCAGTACTTC.